This T cell receptor beta chain comes out of a study of blood T cell repertoires in COVID-19. For the study at large: Samples taken during acute and convalescent COVID-19 were collected in the United States, Italy and Spain.

As to this clone: The sample holds other DNA sequences that translate to the same CDR3.

The junction had 8 bases not matched to a gene; V was cut back by 3 bases and J by 5 bases. The CDR3 loop spans 16 amino acids. CDR1 is MNHEY, CDR2 SVGAGI, per germline. The authors' processing: Reference gene primer amplification gave estimated nucleated cell counts. Produced via immunoSEQ multiplex PCR; TCRdb's table is partial and in-frame only. V and J calls and clone size are copied from that table; D and trimming were computed from the DNA. Altogether roughly 120,000 clones are present, roughly 90% being singletons, with the ten largest covering approximately 2%. The chain is built from TRBV6-5 and TRBJ1-5; 9 nucleotides line up with TRBD1. The receptor comes from a man aged 50 to 60 with COVID-19, enrolled during active disease. The specimen was peripheral blood. CDR3 sequence reads: CASSYLGTGLDQPQHF. CDR3 nucleotides: TGTGCCAGCAGTTATCTCGGGACAGGGTTGGATCAGCCCCAGCATTTT.